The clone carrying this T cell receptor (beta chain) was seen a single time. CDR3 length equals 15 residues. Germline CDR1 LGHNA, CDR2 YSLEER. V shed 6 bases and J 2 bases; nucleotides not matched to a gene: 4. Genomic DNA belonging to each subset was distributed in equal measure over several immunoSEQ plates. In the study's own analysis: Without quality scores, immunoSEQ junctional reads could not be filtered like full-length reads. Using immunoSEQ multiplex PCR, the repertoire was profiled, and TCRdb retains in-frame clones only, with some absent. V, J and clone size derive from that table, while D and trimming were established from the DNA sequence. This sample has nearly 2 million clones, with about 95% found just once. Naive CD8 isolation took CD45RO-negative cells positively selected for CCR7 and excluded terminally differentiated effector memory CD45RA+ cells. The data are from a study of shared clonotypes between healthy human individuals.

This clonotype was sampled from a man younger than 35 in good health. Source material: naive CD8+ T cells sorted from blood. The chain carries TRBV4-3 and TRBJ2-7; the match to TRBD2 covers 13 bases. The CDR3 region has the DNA TGCGCCAGCAGACCAGGGACTAGCGGGGCCTACGAGCAGTACTTC. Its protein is CASRPGTSGAYEQYF.